These T cell receptor beta chains were read from a single sample in a study of cytomegalovirus exposure and HLA in healthy donors. Here immunoSEQ multiplex PCR was the method, and the copy in TCRdb shows in-frame clones only, minus some. This sample has 150,000 to 200,000 clones, with about 75% found just once. Sequencing was performed on PBMCs. These receptor sequences come from a man between 35 and 55 years old in good health and CMV-seropositive. The CDR3 runs from the conserved cysteine through the conserved F or W.

V gene: TRBV7-9
CDR3 protein: CASSLQGAGGIEKLFF

V gene: TRBV2
CDR3 protein: CASSWGEFDIQYF

V gene: TRBV9
CDR3 protein: CASSVVAGAGDTQYF

V gene: TRBV5-6
CDR3 protein: CASSYLNRGQETQYF

V gene: TRBV5-1
CDR3 protein: CASSMDSANQPQHF

V gene: TRBV19
CDR3 protein: CASSKDRGNTGELFF

V gene: TRBV19
CDR3 protein: CASSISGRAFGNEQFF

V gene: TRBV5-1
CDR3 protein: CASYEGQFSYEQYF

V gene: TRBV29-1
CDR3 protein: CSVVRDYTYEQYF

V gene: TRBV19
CDR3 protein: CASSPRRTGRGSYEQYF

V gene: TRBV7-9
CDR3 protein: CASSLSLALGDTIYF

V gene: TRBV10-3
CDR3 protein: CAISDSYGYTF

V gene: TRBV13
CDR3 protein: CASTLRSGGGYTDTQYF

V gene: TRBV5-1
CDR3 protein: CASSRDRGRPYEQYF

V gene: TRBV7-3
CDR3 protein: CASSKQFTDTQYF

V gene: TRBV19
CDR3 protein: CASSILQGSQFF

V gene: TRBV27
CDR3 protein: CASSSYRTGGWSKNSQYF

V gene: TRBV19
CDR3 protein: CASTLWDRGLTFF

V gene: TRBV7-9
CDR3 protein: CASSHRGSMSGELFF

V gene: TRBV6-5
CDR3 protein: CASSYLRTSTDTQYF

V gene: TRBV27
CDR3 protein: CASSFPGTARRQFF

V gene: TRBV28
CDR3 protein: CASSYRNTEAFF

V gene: TRBV7-6
CDR3 protein: CASSPEVAGRHKNEQYF

V gene: TRBV19
CDR3 protein: CASSIQARGTEAFF

V gene: TRBV27
CDR3 protein: CASSLRGQLTGSNQPQHF

V gene: TRBV5-1
CDR3 protein: CASSFGANGLTF

V gene: TRBV28
CDR3 protein: CASSRTSGRRYEQYF

V gene: TRBV28
CDR3 protein: CASSDRPYGYTF

V gene: TRBV6-1
CDR3 protein: CASSEARSIGAFF

V gene: TRBV27
CDR3 protein: CASSPTGGNSYGYTF

V gene: TRBV2
CDR3 protein: CASSENLPNEQFF

V gene: TRBV7-8
CDR3 protein: CASSQTSGGPYEQYF

V gene: TRBV27
CDR3 protein: CASSYISGRTEAFF

V gene: TRBV5-1
CDR3 protein: CASSRGTGESYNSPLHF

V gene: TRBV11-2
CDR3 protein: CASSASDLWTPTTYEQYF

V gene: TRBV11-3
CDR3 protein: CASSPWTANTEAFF

V gene: TRBV9
CDR3 protein: CASSVAPGLSAYEQFF

V gene: TRBV6-5
CDR3 protein: CASSYGTGTYNEQFF

V gene: TRBV6-5
CDR3 protein: CASSSRGTLPEGGQYF

V gene: TRBV28
CDR3 protein: CASSLGPGMNTEAFF

V gene: TRBV27
CDR3 protein: CASSRTGARTGGDEQYF